These 27 T cell receptor beta chains share one sample of origin, sequenced in a study of response to subunit inactivated influenza vaccine. One entry per CDR3 protein, called by TCRdb with MiXCR from the RT-PCR reads. The sample has 250,000 to 350,000 distinct CDR3 sequences; about 20% are singletons. This material consisted of PBMCs from blood, taken 21 months after vaccination. Every receptor here comes from a man between 50 and 75 years old who received an inactivated influenza vaccine.

The J gene is TRBJ2-7, the V gene TRBV5-5, with a possible D match to TRBD2 (5 bases). Trimming removed 4 bases at V and 0 bases at J, with 11 bases between. From germline, CDR1 is SGHKS and CDR2 YYEKEE (reference sequence). The CDR3 is 14 amino acids. CDR3 nucleotides: TGTGCCAGCAGCGCTTGGGAGAGCTCCTACGAGCAGTACTTC. Protein: CASSAWESSYEQYF.

This clonotype was counted only a few times. The rearrangement joins TRBV5-1 to TRBJ1-1; D not certain. V shed 1 base and J shed 2 bases, with 9 bases lying between them. CDR3 length equals 14 residues. Germline CDR1 SGHRS, CDR2 YFSETQ. CDR3 DNA: TGCGCCAGCAGCTTGTGGGCGGCAAACACTGAAGCTTTCTTT. It is translated as CASSLWAANTEAFF. The complete variable domain, with remaining parts taken from reference TRBV5-1 and TRBJ1-1, reads KAGVTQTPRYLIKTRGQQVTLSCSPISGHRSVSWYQQTPGQGLQFLFEYFSETQRNKGNFPGRFSGRQFSNSRSEMNVSTLELGDSALYLCASSLWAANTEAFFGQGTRLTVV.

The chain links TRBV7-4 to TRBJ2-7, with D uncertain. The germline V gene has CDR1 SGHVT and CDR2 SQSDAQ. V was cut by 5 bases and J by 4 bases, with 15 bases left in between. The length of the CDR3 is 14 residues. The CDR3 loop is CASSVDPNPYEQYF. In nucleotides, the CDR3 is TGTGCCAGCAGCGTAGACCCGAACCCTTACGAGCAGTACTTC.

This clonotype came up a few times. The V gene is TRBV7-2, the J gene TRBJ2-3; TRBD2 matches 7 bases. V dropped 0 bases and J dropped 5; count of bases not matched to a gene: 8. This CDR3 has 16 amino acids. The germline gives CDR1 SGHTA, CDR2 FQGNSA. The CDR3 nucleotides read TGTGCCAGCAGCTTAGCCGGGAGGCCTAGGGGAGATACGCAGTATTTT. It is translated as CASSLAGRPRGDTQYF.

This sequence joins TRBV6-1 and TRBJ1-1; 12 nucleotides line up with TRBD1. The CDR3 sequence is 18 residues long. The V and J ends lost 7 bases and 5 bases, in that order; junction bases with no gene match: 17. Germline lookup yields CDR1 MNHNS and CDR2 SASEGT. DNA for the CDR3: TGTGCCAGCACCCAAATAGCCGGGACAGGGGGCATCGGGACTGAAGCTTTCTTT. Residues: CASTQIAGTGGIGTEAFF.

This clonotype turned up a few times. The chain combines TRBV2 with TRBJ1-1, with TRBD1 as a possible D gene (5 bases). V dropped 7 bases and J dropped 4 bases, with 13 bases sitting between them. This CDR3 comprises 13 residues. Germline V gene lookup returns CDR1 SNHLY and CDR2 FYNNEI. In DNA, the CDR3 is TGTGCCAGCAATCGGGGGGGTGGCACTGAAGCTTTCTTT. Its translation is CASNRGGGTEAFF.

This sequence joins TRBV5-6 and TRBJ2-1, with 14 positions matching TRBD2. Trimming took 4 bases from V and 1 from J; bases not matched to a gene: 4. CDR3 length: 17 amino acids. Germline lookup yields CDR1 SGHDT and CDR2 YYEEEE. This CDR3 is CASSRGTSGSSYNEQFF. The CDR3 DNA is TGTGCCAGCAGCCGTGGGACTAGCGGGAGTTCCTACAATGAGCAGTTCTTC.

A few counts support this clonotype. The chain uses TRBV12-3 or TRBV12-4 and TRBJ1-5; 8 bases are shared with TRBD1. The V and J ends lost 5 bases and 1 base, in that order; junction bases with no gene match: 4. The CDR3 totals 15 residues. The CDR3 loop is CASSRQGASNQPQHF. CDR3 sequence (DNA): TGTGCCAGCAGTCGCCAGGGGGCCAGCAATCAGCCCCAGCATTTT.

This sequence joins TRBV28 and TRBJ2-1; 7 bases agree with TRBD1. The CDR3 loop spans 17 amino acids. Germline CDR1 is MDHEN and CDR2 is SYDVKM. The ends lost 5 bases at V and 8 bases at J; junction bases unmatched: 18. The CDR3: CASSPPTGTVGSDEQFF. In DNA, the CDR3 is TGTGCCAGCAGTCCCCCCACCGGGACAGTAGGGTCCGATGAGCAGTTCTTC.

V gene TRBV29-1 combines with J gene TRBJ1-2, with D maybe TRBD1 (5 bases). V lost 3 bases to trimming and J lost 5 bases, with 19 bases between them. Per the germline V gene, CDR1 is SQVTM and CDR2 is ANQGSEA. CDR3 length: 15 residues. In DNA, the CDR3 is TGCAGCGTTGATGCAGAGGGCCCCCGGGGGTATGGCTACACCTTC. It yields the protein CSVDAEGPRGYGYTF.

V and J are TRBV10-3 and TRBJ2-3; 8 nucleotides align to TRBD2. Germline-derived CDR1 and CDR2 are ENHRY and SYGVKD. The J segment lost 7 bases and the V segment lost 4 bases, leaving 7 bases of the junction unmatched. The CDR3 has 14 residues. DNA for the CDR3: TGTGCCATCAGTGCCGGGACTAGTTTGAATACGCAGTATTTT. Translation: CAISAGTSLNTQYF.

CDR3 sequence (DNA): TGCAGCGTTGACGGGGGGAGGTACGAGCAGTACTTC. This encodes CSVDGGRYEQYF. The genes are TRBV29-1 and TRBJ2-7; TRBD2 agrees at 7 bases. Trimming removed 3 bases from V and 4 bases from J; junction bases left unmatched: 3. Germline-derived CDR1 and CDR2 are SQVTM and ANQGSEA. This CDR3 spans 12 amino acids.

The J gene is TRBJ2-2, the V gene TRBV4-2, with 7 positions matching TRBD1. The V gene's germline CDR1 is LGHNA and CDR2 YNFKEQ. J gave up 5 bases and V 4 bases, and 4 bases lay outside the gene matches. The CDR3 covers 14 residues. This CDR3 reads CASSRQGSTGELFF. Written as DNA, the CDR3 is TGTGCCAGCAGCCGACAGGGTTCGACCGGGGAGCTGTTTTTT.

The sample holds many counts of this clonotype. The V call is TRBV7-8, the J call TRBJ1-5; possible D gene TRBD1, 5 bases. CDR1 and CDR2 from the germline V gene are SGHVS and FQNEAQ. V lost 1 base to trimming and J lost 0 bases, with 10 bases between them. The CDR3 is 16 amino acids. In DNA form, the CDR3 reads TGTGCCAGCAGCTTAGAGGGACGCAATAGCAATCAGCCCCAGCATTTT. This encodes CASSLEGRNSNQPQHF.

The genes are TRBV2 and TRBJ1-5; D is unclear. Germline V lookup: CDR1 SNHLY, CDR2 FYNNEI. Trimming took 7 bases from V and 1 from J, leaving 11 bases between them. This CDR3 comprises 14 residues. CDR3 protein: CASTMGGSNQPQHF. CDR3 bases: TGTGCCAGCACGATGGGCGGGAGCAATCAGCCCCAGCATTTT.

The gene calls are TRBV19 and TRBJ2-7, with TRBD1 as a possible D gene (6 bases). Germline CDR1 is LNHDA and CDR2 is SQIVND (reference sequence). Deletions cut 6 bases from V and 0 bases from J, with 15 bases between. The CDR3 extends over 15 amino acids. CDR3 loop: CASRNRVGASYEQYF. The DNA for the CDR3 is TGTGCCAGTAGGAACAGGGTCGGGGCCTCCTACGAGCAGTACTTC.

The chain employs TRBV28 and TRBJ2-6; the D is unclear. CDR1 is MDHEN and CDR2 is SYDVKM in the germline V gene. V was cut by 9 bases and J by 1 base, with 7 bases left in between. This CDR3 comprises 13 residues. The CDR3 nucleotides are TGTGCCAGTGCCTTATCTGGGGCCAACGTCCTGACTTTC. This codes for CASALSGANVLTF.

In this sample, this clonotype turned up a few times. The chain employs TRBV19 and TRBJ1-5; 7 nucleotides align to TRBD1. Germline V gene lookup returns CDR1 LNHDA and CDR2 SQIVND (reference sequence). The V segment lost 6 bases and the J segment 7 bases; nucleotides outside the gene matches: 9. The CDR3 has 14 amino acids. CDR3 amino acids: CASRQTGYGQPQHF. DNA of the CDR3: TGTGCCAGTAGACAGACAGGGTACGGACAGCCCCAGCATTTT.

A few counts support this clonotype. J is TRBJ2-6 and V is TRBV28; D ambiguous. The CDR3 is 16 amino acids. Germline assignment: CDR1 MDHEN and CDR2 SYDVKM. V was shortened by 5 bases and J by 4 bases, with 15 bases between the two germline ends. CDR3 protein: CASSRVRTVGANVLTF. The CDR3 DNA reads as TGTGCCAGCAGTCGGGTCCGTACCGTCGGGGCCAACGTCCTGACTTTC.

The rearrangement links TRBV6-2 or TRBV6-3 to TRBJ2-7, with TRBD2 as a possible D gene (5 bases). CDR1 MNHEY and CDR2 SVGEGT come from the germline V gene. The CDR3 consists of 12 residues. V shed 5 bases and J shed 4 bases, with 9 bases lying between them. The CDR3 DNA reads TGTGCCAGCAGTACTCTAGCATACGAGCAGTACTTC. This codes for CASSTLAYEQYF.

This clonotype was counted between two and nine times. The rearrangement joins TRBV20-1 to TRBJ2-1; 10 nucleotides align to TRBD2. Germline V gene data show CDR1 as DFQATT and CDR2 as SNEGSKA (reference sequence). After removal of 6 bases from V and 7 bases from J, the junction contained 15 bases not matched to a gene. CDR3 length: 16 residues. The CDR3 DNA reads TGCAGTGCCACCCTGCCCCAGCGGGGGGGCTTAAATGAGCAGTTCTTC. Residues: CSATLPQRGGLNEQFF.

In this sample, this clonotype turned up a few times. The genes are TRBV20-1 and TRBJ2-7; no clear D gene. Deletions cut 4 bases from V and 4 bases from J, with 14 bases between. There are 13 residues in the CDR3. The germline CDR1 and CDR2 sequences are DFQATT and SNEGSKA (reference sequence). DNA for the CDR3: TGCAGTGCTACCCTAGGTTACTCTTACGAGCAGTACTTC. Translated: CSATLGYSYEQYF.

This clonotype has only a few counts. The J gene is TRBJ1-6, the V gene TRBV6-2 or TRBV6-3; tentatively, D is TRBD1 (5 bases). The V end lost 1 base, the J end lost 7 bases, and 5 bases lay between the germline ends. The CDR3 covers 13 residues. CDR1 and CDR2 (germline): MNHEY, SVGEGT. The DNA of the CDR3 is TGTGCCAGCAGTTACTGGGGCAATTCACCCCTCCACTTT. Residues: CASSYWGNSPLHF.

The chain employs TRBV6-1 and TRBJ1-3; TRBD1 matches at 10 bases. CDR3 length: 17 residues. V lost 6 bases to trimming and J lost 4 bases; unmatched junction nucleotides: 12. The germline CDR1 and CDR2 sequences are MNHNS and SASEGT. The CDR3 spells CASSHFSGQGRGNTIYF. DNA of the CDR3: TGTGCCAGCAGCCACTTTTCGGGACAGGGGAGAGGAAACACCATATATTTT.

This clonotype showed up just a few times. V usage is TRBV6-5 and J usage is TRBJ2-7; TRBD2 might be the D (5 bases). V was clipped by 2 bases and J by 1 base, with 15 bases between them. The CDR3 is made up of 16 amino acids. CDR1 is MNHEY and CDR2 is SVGAGI in the germline V gene. The CDR3 DNA sequence: TGTGCCAGCAGTTACGGTACCCACGGGGTGTCCTACGAGCAGTACTTC. This gives the protein CASSYGTHGVSYEQYF.

This clonotype was counted at least ten times. The chain has TRBV2 and TRBJ1-2; TRBD1 might be the D (6 bases). The V and J ends lost 6 bases and 1 base respectively, with 9 bases between them. Germline V lookup: CDR1 SNHLY, CDR2 FYNNEI. The CDR3 contains 13 residues. The CDR3 nucleotides read TGTGCCAGCAGAAACAGGGTTAACTATGGCTACACCTTC. The encoded protein is CASRNRVNYGYTF. Full variable domain (rest looked up from reference TRBV2 and TRBJ1-2): EPEVTQTPSHQVTQMGQEVILRCVPISNHLYFYWYRQILGQKVEFLVSFYNNEISEKSEIFDDQFSVERPDGSNFTLKIRSTKLEDSAMYFCASRNRVNYGYTFGSGTRLTVV.

This chain uses TRBV3-1 with TRBJ1-2; weak D call: TRBD1 (5 bases). CDR1 and CDR2 (germline): LGHDT, YNNKEL (reference sequence). Deletions cut 0 bases from V and 1 base from J, with 9 bases between. This CDR3 is built from 15 residues. The CDR3 coding sequence is TGTGCCAGCAGCCAAGAGGGGGGGATTAACTATGGCTACACCTTC. It encodes CASSQEGGINYGYTF.